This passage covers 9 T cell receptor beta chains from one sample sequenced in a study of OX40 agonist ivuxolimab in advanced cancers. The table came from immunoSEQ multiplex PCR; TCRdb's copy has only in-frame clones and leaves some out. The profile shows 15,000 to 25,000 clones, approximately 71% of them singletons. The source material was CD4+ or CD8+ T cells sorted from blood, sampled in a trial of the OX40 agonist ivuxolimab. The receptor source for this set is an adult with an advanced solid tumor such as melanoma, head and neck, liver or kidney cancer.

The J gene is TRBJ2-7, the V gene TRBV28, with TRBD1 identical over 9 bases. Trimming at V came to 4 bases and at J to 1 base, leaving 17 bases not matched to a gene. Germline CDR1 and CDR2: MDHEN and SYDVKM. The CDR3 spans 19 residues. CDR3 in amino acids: CASSSSLVGDRGLSYEQYF. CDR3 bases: TGTGCCAGCAGTTCTTCACTTGTGGGAGACAGGGGGTTATCCTACGAGCAGTACTTC.

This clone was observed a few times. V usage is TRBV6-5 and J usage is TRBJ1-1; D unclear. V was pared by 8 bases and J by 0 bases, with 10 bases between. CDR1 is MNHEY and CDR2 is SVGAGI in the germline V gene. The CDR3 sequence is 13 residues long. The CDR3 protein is CASGRSMNTEAFF. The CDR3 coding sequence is TGTGCCAGCGGCAGGAGCATGAACACTGAAGCTTTCTTT.

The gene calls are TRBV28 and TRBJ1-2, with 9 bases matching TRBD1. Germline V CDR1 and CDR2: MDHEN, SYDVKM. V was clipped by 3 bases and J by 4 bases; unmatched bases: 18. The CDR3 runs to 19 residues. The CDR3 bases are TGTGCCAGCAGTTTCCCCATTGGGGGGACAGGGACAGAGGGCTATGGCTACACCTTC. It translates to CASSFPIGGTGTEGYGYTF.

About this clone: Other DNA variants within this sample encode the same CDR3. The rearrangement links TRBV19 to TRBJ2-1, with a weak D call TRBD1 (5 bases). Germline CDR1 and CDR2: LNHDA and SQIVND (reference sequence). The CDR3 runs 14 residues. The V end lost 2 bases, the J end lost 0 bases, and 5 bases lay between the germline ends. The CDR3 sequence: CASSIQGSYNEQFF. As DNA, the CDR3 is TGTGCCAGTAGTATACAGGGCTCCTACAATGAGCAGTTCTTC.

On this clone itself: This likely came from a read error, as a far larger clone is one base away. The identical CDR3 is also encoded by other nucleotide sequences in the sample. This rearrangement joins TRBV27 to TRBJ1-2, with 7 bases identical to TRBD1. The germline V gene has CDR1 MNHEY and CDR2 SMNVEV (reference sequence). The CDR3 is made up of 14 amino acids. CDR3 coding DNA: TGTGCCAGCAGTCCCGGGGGACAGAACTATGGCTACACTTTC. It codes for CASSPGGQNYGYTF.

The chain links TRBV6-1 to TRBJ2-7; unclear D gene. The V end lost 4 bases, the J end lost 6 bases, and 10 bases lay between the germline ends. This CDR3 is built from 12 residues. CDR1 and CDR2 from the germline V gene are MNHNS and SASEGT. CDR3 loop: CASSGGWGEQYF. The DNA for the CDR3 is TGTGCCAGCAGTGGTGGGTGGGGCGAGCAGTACTTC.

The DNA for the CDR3 is TGCGCCAGCAGCTTATTGGGCGGTTCCAACAATGAGCAGTTCTTC. Translation gives CASSLLGGSNNEQFF. The chain employs TRBV5-1 and TRBJ2-1; the D is unclear. The CDR3 sequence is 15 residues long. Trimming shortened V by 2 bases and J by 5 bases, and 14 bases separated the two germline ends. Germline CDR1 is SGHRS and CDR2 is YFSETQ.

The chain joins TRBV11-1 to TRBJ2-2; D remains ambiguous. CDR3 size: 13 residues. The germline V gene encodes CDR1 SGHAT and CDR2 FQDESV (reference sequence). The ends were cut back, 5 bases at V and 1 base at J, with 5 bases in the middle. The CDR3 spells CASSLQNTGELFF. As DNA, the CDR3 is TGTGCCAGCAGCCTCCAGAACACCGGGGAGCTGTTTTTT.

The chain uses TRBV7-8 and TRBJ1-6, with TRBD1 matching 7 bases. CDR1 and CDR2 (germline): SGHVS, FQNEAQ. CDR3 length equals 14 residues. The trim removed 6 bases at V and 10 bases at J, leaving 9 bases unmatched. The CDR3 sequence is CASRLGGGQSPLHF. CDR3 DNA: TGTGCCAGCAGGTTGGGAGGGGGCCAGTCACCCCTCCACTTT.